Listed below are T cell receptor beta chains from one sample, sequenced in a study of cytomegalovirus exposure and HLA in healthy donors. Profiling relied on immunoSEQ multiplex PCR, and the TCRdb table lists in-frame clones only, not all of them. The sample lists around 190,000 clones, approximately 80% occurring once. The sequencing input was PBMCs. All receptors come from a woman aged 50 to 60 in good health and CMV-seronegative. CDR3s include the opening cysteine and the closing phenylalanine or tryptophan. Fields, in order: J gene, V gene, D gene, clone size, CDR3 DNA, CDR3 protein. D genes are given only for firm matches. Expanded clones are given a class, and other clones once, few, many or no size at all.

TRBJ1-1,TRBV28,-,once,TGTGCCAGCAGGAACGGACCTGGAGGAGGGACTGAAGCTTTCTTT,CASRNGPGGGTEAFF
TRBJ2-3,TRBV4-1,TRBD2,-,TGCGCCAGCAGCCAAACGGGACTAGCGGCAGATACGCAGTATTTT,CASSQTGLAADTQYF
TRBJ2-1,TRBV19,-,once,TGTGCCAGTAGTATCCCTATGACAGCTGAGCAGTTCTTC,CASSIPMTAEQFF
TRBJ2-3,TRBV30,TRBD2,-,TGTGCCTGGAGTGCCCGGCTAGCGGGAGTGGATACGCAGTATTTT,CAWSARLAGVDTQYF
TRBJ1-2,TRBV5-1,TRBD1,-,TGCGCCAGCAGCTTCGAGACAGGGTATGGCTACACCTTC,CASSFETGYGYTF
TRBJ2-5,TRBV21-1,-,-,TGTGCCAGCAGCAAAGGTGAGCTAGCGGGGGGGAAAGAACAAGAGACCCAGTACTTC,CASSKGELAGGKEQETQYF
TRBJ2-1,TRBV5-1,-,-,TGCGCCAGCAGCTCTATGACCGGGACACCTTACAATGAGCAGTTCTTC,CASSSMTGTPYNEQFF
TRBJ2-1,TRBV19,-,-,TGTGCCAGTACCCCAGGCCCCTCCTACAATGAGCAGTTCTTC,CASTPGPSYNEQFF
TRBJ2-7,TRBV18,-,-,TGTGCCAGCTCACCCCTTCGGGGATACTACGAGCAGTACTTC,CASSPLRGYYEQYF
TRBJ1-4,TRBV30,-,-,TGTGCCTGGAGTGCTCCGGAGCTAACACTGTTTTTT,CAWSAPELTLFF
TRBJ1-3,TRBV30,-,-,TGTGCCTGGAGGAACGGGGGAGAACGGACCATATATTTT,CAWRNGGERTIYF
TRBJ2-3,TRBV27,-,few,TGTGCCAGCAGTTTAATCTCCCCTTTGACAGGAGTGAGCACAGATACGCAGTATTTT,CASSLISPLTGVSTDTQYF
TRBJ2-7,TRBV19,-,-,TGTGCCAGTAGTATAGATCTGCAGGGCTACGAGCAGTACTTC,CASSIDLQGYEQYF
TRBJ2-5,TRBV28,-,-,TGTGCCAGCAGCCTACTTAGAGAGACCCAGTACTTC,CASSLLRETQYF
TRBJ1-2,TRBV6-5,-,once,TGTGCCAGCAGTTACTCGAGGAGGGGCGCCTATGGCTACACCTTC,CASSYSRRGAYGYTF
TRBJ2-3,TRBV10-3,-,-,TGTGCCATCAGTGAGCGAGACAACACAGATACGCAGTATTTT,CAISERDNTDTQYF
TRBJ2-3,TRBV7-9,-,-,TGTGCCAGCAGCTTAGGGTTGTCGGGAAGCACAGATACGCAGTATTTT,CASSLGLSGSTDTQYF
TRBJ1-4,TRBV9,TRBD1,-,TGTGCCAGCAGCGGGGGACAGGCTAATGAAAAACTGTTTTTT,CASSGGQANEKLFF
TRBJ1-1,TRBV7-2,-,-,TGTGCCAGCAGCCCCCATAAAGGGGCGAACACTGAAGCTTTCTTT,CASSPHKGANTEAFF
TRBJ1-3,TRBV15,-,few,TGTGCCACCAGCACATTAAGCGGAAACACCATATATTTT,CATSTLSGNTIYF
TRBJ1-1,TRBV2,-,once,TGTGCCAGCAGTGAAGCACCCACAGGGACTATGAACACTGAAGCTTTCTTT,CASSEAPTGTMNTEAFF
TRBJ1-3,TRBV7-2,-,-,TGTGCCAGCAGCTTAGAAGCGGGGATCTCTGGAAACACCATATATTTT,CASSLEAGISGNTIYF
TRBJ2-7,TRBV28,-,-,TGTGCCAGCAGGGCGCCCGGGGGTATTTACGAGCAGTACTTC,CASRAPGGIYEQYF
TRBJ1-5,TRBV6-4,-,once,TGTGCCAGCAGTGCGGAGTATAGCAATCAGCCCCAGCATTTT,CASSAEYSNQPQHF
TRBJ1-1,TRBV6-4,-,once,TGTGCCAGCAGTGAATCCCCTTTGTCGGTAACTGAAGCTTTCTTT,CASSESPLSVTEAFF
TRBJ2-5,TRBV9,-,-,TGTGCCAGCAGCGTAGATCTACGGGAGACCCAGTACTTC,CASSVDLRETQYF
TRBJ2-1,TRBV13,TRBD2,-,TGTGCCAGCAGCTTCTTGACCAGCGGGGCATGGAATGAGCAGTTCTTC,CASSFLTSGAWNEQFF
TRBJ1-2,TRBV7-8,-,-,TGTGCCAGCAGCTCCCGGGGTTCTAACTATGGCTACACCTTC,CASSSRGSNYGYTF
TRBJ1-2,TRBV18,-,-,TGTGCCAGCTCACCCTCGAGGGGGTTAGTTGATGGCTACACCTTC,CASSPSRGLVDGYTF
TRBJ2-7,TRBV5-4,TRBD1,-,TGTGCCAGCACCCCCGGGACAGGGGGCGAGCAGTACTTC,CASTPGTGGEQYF
TRBJ1-4,TRBV2,-,-,TGTGCCAGCAGTGAGCAGGGCAGGGGTAATGAAAAACTGTTTTTT,CASSEQGRGNEKLFF
TRBJ2-7,TRBV7-6,TRBD1,-,TGTGCCAGCAGCTTAGAGGCAGGGGACAGGGACCCCTACGAGCAGTACTTC,CASSLEAGDRDPYEQYF
TRBJ1-2,TRBV5-4,-,-,TGTGCCAGCAGCTTGGAGGTCTCCAGGGGACCTTATGGCTACACCTTC,CASSLEVSRGPYGYTF
TRBJ2-2,TRBV6-5,TRBD2,-,TGTGCCAGCACCCGGACTAGCGGGGCCGGGGAGCTGTTTTTT,CASTRTSGAGELFF
TRBJ2-2,TRBV5-1,TRBD2,-,TGCGCCAGCAGCTTGGGACTAGCGAAGAACACCGGGGAGCTGTTTTTT,CASSLGLAKNTGELFF
TRBJ2-2,TRBV10-1,-,-,TGCGCCAGCCTAAGCGGGTCGTCGAACACCGGGGAGCTGTTTTTT,CASLSGSSNTGELFF
TRBJ2-5,TRBV4-3,-,-,TGCGCCAGCAGCCAAGATCGGGGACATGCGGGGACCCAGTACTTC,CASSQDRGHAGTQYF
TRBJ2-1,TRBV28,-,few,TGTGCCAGCAGCTTACCCCGGGACTCCGAGGATGGTGAGCAGTTCTTC,CASSLPRDSEDGEQFF
TRBJ2-3,TRBV7-9,-,-,TGTGCCAGCAGCTTAAGGGGCGGGACTAGCACAGATACGCAGTATTTT,CASSLRGGTSTDTQYF
TRBJ2-5,TRBV5-1,-,-,TGCGCCAGCAGCCTTGAACTAGGAGGTGAGCAGTACTTC,CASSLELGGEQYF
TRBJ1-2,TRBV9,-,-,TGTGCCAGCAGCCTTAACAGGGTTGTCTATGGCTACACCTTC,CASSLNRVVYGYTF
TRBJ2-2,TRBV15,TRBD1,-,TGTGCCACCAGCAGCTTTTTCGGGACAGGGAACACCGGGGAGCTGTTTTTT,CATSSFFGTGNTGELFF
TRBJ2-3,TRBV7-7,TRBD2,few,TGTGCTAGCAGCTTGGCTAGCGGGGGGGCCATAGATACGCAGTATTTT,CASSLASGGAIDTQYF